This paragraph reports one T cell receptor (beta chain). This clone occurred once. Its target antigen remains unknown. Base-call qualities are not available, and no considerably larger clone is one nucleotide away. What the time point label conveys for this sample: late/post reinfection, 12 to 24 weeks after detection. Sorted cells were sequenced directly ex vivo, with no in vitro expansion before TCR sequencing. Donors were people who inject drugs enrolled in the Montreal Acute Hepatitis C Cohort Study (HEPCO) in Canada. Total naive CD8 T cells, sorted as viable CD3+ CD8+ CD45RO-, came from a couple of donors at all three reinfection time points as controls. Before sorting, cryopreserved peripheral blood mononuclear cells were thawed and CD8 T cells were purified from those thawed cells. CD8 T cells were enriched by negative selection with the MACS CD8+ T cell Isolation Kit. Cell sorting was done on a BD FACSAria II sorter with FACSDiva software, and data were analyzed with FlowJo.

This sample is drawn from a study of memory CD8 T cells in hepatitis C reinfection (dated by TCRdb to between 2016 and 2019). Regarding the complete study: Of the five donors, three spontaneously resolved two consecutive HCV infections, and two cleared a primary infection but developed chronic infection after reinfection. An HCV reinfection was defined as a positive HCV RNA test that came after two negative tests taken at least 60 days apart. Samples for the late or post reinfection time point were taken from 12 to 24 weeks after reinfection was detected. Across an HCV reinfection episode in about 5 donors, the study followed the TCR beta repertoire of virus-specific CD8 T cells over time. Four or five reinfection cases with stored pre-reinfection samples were identified between the late 2000s and the early 2010s. In the reinfection study, participants who had resolved a prior HCV infection were followed every 3 months.

As encoded in the germline V gene (reference sequence), CDR1 is SEHNR while CDR2 is FQNEAQ. The CDR3 measures 11 amino acids from cysteine to phenylalanine. The only DNA kept is the CDR3, 33 bases in frame from the first base. The V and J ends are trimmed by 3 bases and 4 bases, leaving 4 bases between them. The research as a whole found: Because only 4 to 6 donors were included, definitive conclusions about public clonotypes linked to secondary clearance were beyond the reach of the study.

Libraries were constructed by the immunoSEQ multiplex PCR assay. Genomic DNA was extracted from the sorted cells, and Adaptive Biotechnologies' automated high-throughput method was used to sequence the TCR beta V, D and J regions. A two-step, bias-controlled multiplex PCR was used to amplify CDR3 regions. Amplified TCR beta libraries were sequenced on an Illumina instrument. Per the original workflow: Demultiplexed reads were processed to reduce amplification and sequencing bias, and CDR3 sequences were assigned to gene families using the IMGT database. ImmunoSEQ software version 2.0 was used to analyze the repertoire data. Clonotype lists were filtered to remove out-of-frame sequences and sequences containing stop codons in the CDR3. Clonotypes with a frequency below 0.01% were excluded because such clonotypes corresponded to less than one cell. Richness was calculated by dividing observed richness by input cell number, and evenness was calculated by dividing Shannon entropy by log observed richness. Repertoire diversity and similarity between time points were quantified using Simpson diversity and Morisita-Horn overlap indices. Clonotypes were categorized as dominant (>1%), sub-dominant (0.5-0.99%), low abundance (0.1-0.49%) or lowest abundance (<0.1%). A germline index was derived by subtracting total nucleotide additions from total CDR3 length and dividing the result by total CDR3 length. TCRdb stores this immuneACCESS table with in-frame sequences only. Part of the clones is absent; in the studies checked, under half of the shortfall reflects unresolved V genes, and no reason is known for the rest. That table furnishes V, J and clone size, whereas the DNA furnished D and trimming. The sample table shows 46,000 or so clones, and roughly nine tenths are seen once. More than 0.65% of the sample is in the top ten clones.

Sequences were obtained from naive CD8+ T cells sorted from blood. The sample's cell subset or site label, in plain terms: total naive CD8+CD45RO- T cells. The sequence came from a man aged 18 to 30 with hepatitis C virus infection. The sequence links TRBV7-9 to TRBJ2-7; too little of a D gene remains to name it. CDR3 reads: CASSLTYEQYF. The bases read TGTGCCAGCAGCTTGACATACGAGCAGTACTTC. Outside the CDR3, residues come from the reference TRBV7-9 and TRBJ2-7 proteins, so the full variable domain is: DTGVSQNPRHKITKRGQNVTFRCDPISEHNRLYWYRQTLGQGPEFLTYFQNEAQLEKSRLLSDRFSAERPKGSFSTLEIQRTEQGDSAMYLCASSLTYEQYFGPGTRLTVT.